These 8 T cell receptor beta chains share one sample of origin, sequenced in a study of blood T cells in healthy people across ages. The use of a sample-barcoded 5' primer and a J-beta primer mix characterized a second PCR of roughly 7 to 12 cycles. TCRdb re-called the 5' RACE reads with MiXCR, one entry per CDR3 protein. The sample contains nearly 800,000 distinct CDR3 sequences, roughly 25% of which appear only once. This sample was also put to use in a study of T cells of mothers and their children.

Input material: blood. The receptors were gathered from a boy aged 5-17 years in good health.

This clonotype was recorded a few times. The chain is built from TRBV6-5 and TRBJ1-5, with a weak D call TRBD1 (6 bases). The CDR3 length is 14 residues. CDR1 MNHEY and CDR2 SVGAGI come from the germline V gene. V gave up 8 bases and J gave up 4 bases, with 15 bases separating them. CDR3 sequence: CASPTGLGNQPQHF. DNA for the CDR3: TGTGCCAGCCCGACAGGTCTAGGGAATCAGCCCCAGCATTTT.

The chain is built from TRBV7-9 and TRBJ2-5; TRBD1 might be the D (5 bases). V lost 8 bases to trimming and J lost 0 bases, with 10 bases between them. The CDR3 totals 13 residues. CDR1 SEHNR and CDR2 FQNEAQ come from the germline V gene (reference sequence). CDR3 residues: CASQGAYQETQYF. The CDR3 DNA sequence: TGTGCCAGCCAAGGGGCGTACCAAGAGACCCAGTACTTC.

The V and J genes are TRBV29-1 and TRBJ2-7; a weak D match, TRBD2 (5 bases). The J call is in doubt because the DNA end fits TRBJ2-5 better. The length of the CDR3 is 13 residues. The germline CDR1 and CDR2 sequences are SQVTM and ANQGSEA. The CDR3 coding sequence is TGCAGCTCCGCAAGGGAGATACGGGAGACCCAGTACTTC. Protein product: CSSAREIRETQYF.

V and J are TRBV24-1 and TRBJ1-5, with TRBD1 identical over 10 bases. After removal of 8 bases from V and 5 bases from J, the junction contained 11 bases not matched to a gene. Germline-derived CDR1 and CDR2 are KGHDR and SFDVKD. The CDR3 is 16 residues long. CDR3 region: CATIIKDRGKHQPQHF. The CDR3 DNA follows: TGTGCCACCATTATCAAGGACAGGGGGAAACATCAGCCCCAGCATTTT.

This clonotype appeared a few times. This rearrangement joins TRBV2 to TRBJ2-3; 8 bases fit TRBD2. V trimming: 4 bases; J trimming: 5 bases; junction bases outside the gene matches: 11. From germline, CDR1 is SNHLY and CDR2 FYNNEI. The CDR3 totals 16 residues. The CDR3 nucleotides read TGTGCCAGCAGTGCGGGTTTAGGAGCGGGGGAAGATACGCAGTATTTT. This encodes CASSAGLGAGEDTQYF.

V gene TRBV11-2 combines with J gene TRBJ2-7; 9 bases line up with TRBD2. The CDR3 runs to 14 residues. With 3 bases clipped from V and 6 bases from J, the junction kept 6 bases outside the gene matches. Germline-derived CDR1 and CDR2 are SGHAT and FQNNGV. CDR3 sequence reads: CASSFGGRVREQYF. The DNA of the CDR3 is TGTGCCAGCAGCTTCGGCGGGAGGGTCCGCGAGCAGTACTTC.

The gene calls are TRBV28 and TRBJ2-5; 11 nucleotides agree with TRBD2. Germline V lookup: CDR1 MDHEN, CDR2 SYDVKM. The CDR3 loop spans 16 amino acids. Trimming cost V 7 bases and J 2 bases; bases outside gene matches: 9. CDR3 sequence reads: CASTPTGTSGQETQYF. In nucleotides, the CDR3 is TGTGCCAGCACCCCAACGGGGACTAGCGGTCAAGAGACCCAGTACTTC.

This clonotype was counted a few times. The chain employs TRBV5-1 and TRBJ2-1; unclear D gene. Trimming removed 1 base at V and 0 bases at J, with 8 bases between. The CDR3 totals 15 residues. The germline CDR1 and CDR2 sequences are SGHRS and YFSETQ. CDR3 coding DNA: TGCGCCAGCAGCTTGCAGCCAGGCTCCTACAATGAGCAGTTCTTC. Protein: CASSLQPGSYNEQFF.